The 2 T cell receptor beta chains reported below all come from one sample, sequenced in a study of cytomegalovirus exposure and HLA in healthy donors. The PCR employed 60 Vbeta primers together with 13 Jbeta primers. Here immunoSEQ multiplex PCR was the method, and the copy in TCRdb shows in-frame clones only, minus some. This sample lists approximately 120,000 clones; its ten largest clones have just under 2%. The sample taken for sequencing was PBMCs. The receptors derive from an older woman in good health and CMV-seronegative.

The V gene is TRBV2, the J gene TRBJ2-7; 11 bases are a match to TRBD2. The germline V gene has CDR1 SNHLY and CDR2 FYNNEI. V lost 7 bases and J lost 3; bases outside the gene matches: 5. The CDR3 runs to 14 residues. CDR3 amino acids: CASTAGTSGYEQYF. CDR3 coding DNA: TGTGCCAGCACAGCAGGGACTAGCGGCTACGAGCAGTACTTC.

CDR3 amino acids: CASSQDGDRENEQFF. The CDR3 coding sequence is TGCGCCAGCAGCCAAGATGGTGACAGGGAGAATGAGCAGTTCTTC. This chain links TRBV4-1 with TRBJ2-1; 7 bases fit TRBD1. The CDR3 totals 15 residues. The germline V gene has CDR1 MGHRA and CDR2 YSYEKL. V trimming: 0 bases; J trimming: 7 bases; junction bases outside the gene matches: 6.